What follows is one T cell receptor (beta chain) and its context. Its specificity is unknown. This CDR3 is 14 amino acids long. The germline V gene encodes CDR1 SNHLY and CDR2 FYNNEI. Trimming took off 3 bases at V and 2 bases at J, with 8 bases between the two ends. Time point meaning: blood 4 weeks post-SBRT, at nephrectomy. Noted treatment: 15 Gy SBRT to primary tumor, nephrectomy 4 weeks later. Nephrectomy followed 15 Gy stereotactic body radiation by 4 weeks. After SBRT, blood was collected at 2 and 4 weeks, plus baseline. This renal cell carcinoma was of the clear cell type. The data stem from a study of radiation and T cells in renal cell carcinoma. Study results and limitations: Without pretreatment biopsies, baseline tumor clonotype presence was undetermined.

Repertoires were generated with immunoSEQ multiplex PCR, while TCRdb's copy carries only in-frame clones and drops some. The sample gives about 77,000 clones, approximately 87% of which show up once; 2% to 3% is in the top ten. This sample comprised blood, obtained from a patient whose treatment included radiotherapy and nephrectomy. The sequence derives from an older woman with renal cell carcinoma. The V gene is TRBV2, the J gene TRBJ1-3, with D possibly TRBD1 on 5 matching bases. CDR3 sequence reads: CASSDRVAGNTIYF. In DNA, the CDR3 is TGTGCCAGCAGTGACAGGGTGGCTGGAAACACCATATATTTT.